The clone carrying this T cell receptor beta chain appeared a single time. Produced via immunoSEQ multiplex PCR; TCRdb's table is partial and in-frame only. The table includes 700,000 to 750,000 clones, 70% to 90% detected once. This CDR3 is 13 amino acids long. V lost 4 bases to trimming and J lost 7 bases; unmatched junction nucleotides: 4. Germline CDR1 MNHNS, CDR2 SASEGT. The sample comes from a study of shared T cell receptors in the human thymus. The same data also contributed to another study, on human thymus T cells. That paper adds: The donor group consisted of healthy Finnish infants who were having corrective surgery for congenital heart defects. Thymus tissue for the work was resected from patients undergoing corrective heart surgery. Use of V and J genes seemed skewed within the thymic and blood repertoires. What related research reported was that thymic repertoires overlapped highly among unrelated individuals.

The rearrangement uses TRBV6-1 and TRBJ1-5, with 7 bases fitting TRBD1. The source is a girl under three years old with a congenital heart defect. Sequenced sample: thymocytes. CDR3 sequence: CASSVGRGQPQHF. CDR3 coding DNA: TGTGCCAGCAGTGTTGGCAGGGGGCAGCCCCAGCATTTT.